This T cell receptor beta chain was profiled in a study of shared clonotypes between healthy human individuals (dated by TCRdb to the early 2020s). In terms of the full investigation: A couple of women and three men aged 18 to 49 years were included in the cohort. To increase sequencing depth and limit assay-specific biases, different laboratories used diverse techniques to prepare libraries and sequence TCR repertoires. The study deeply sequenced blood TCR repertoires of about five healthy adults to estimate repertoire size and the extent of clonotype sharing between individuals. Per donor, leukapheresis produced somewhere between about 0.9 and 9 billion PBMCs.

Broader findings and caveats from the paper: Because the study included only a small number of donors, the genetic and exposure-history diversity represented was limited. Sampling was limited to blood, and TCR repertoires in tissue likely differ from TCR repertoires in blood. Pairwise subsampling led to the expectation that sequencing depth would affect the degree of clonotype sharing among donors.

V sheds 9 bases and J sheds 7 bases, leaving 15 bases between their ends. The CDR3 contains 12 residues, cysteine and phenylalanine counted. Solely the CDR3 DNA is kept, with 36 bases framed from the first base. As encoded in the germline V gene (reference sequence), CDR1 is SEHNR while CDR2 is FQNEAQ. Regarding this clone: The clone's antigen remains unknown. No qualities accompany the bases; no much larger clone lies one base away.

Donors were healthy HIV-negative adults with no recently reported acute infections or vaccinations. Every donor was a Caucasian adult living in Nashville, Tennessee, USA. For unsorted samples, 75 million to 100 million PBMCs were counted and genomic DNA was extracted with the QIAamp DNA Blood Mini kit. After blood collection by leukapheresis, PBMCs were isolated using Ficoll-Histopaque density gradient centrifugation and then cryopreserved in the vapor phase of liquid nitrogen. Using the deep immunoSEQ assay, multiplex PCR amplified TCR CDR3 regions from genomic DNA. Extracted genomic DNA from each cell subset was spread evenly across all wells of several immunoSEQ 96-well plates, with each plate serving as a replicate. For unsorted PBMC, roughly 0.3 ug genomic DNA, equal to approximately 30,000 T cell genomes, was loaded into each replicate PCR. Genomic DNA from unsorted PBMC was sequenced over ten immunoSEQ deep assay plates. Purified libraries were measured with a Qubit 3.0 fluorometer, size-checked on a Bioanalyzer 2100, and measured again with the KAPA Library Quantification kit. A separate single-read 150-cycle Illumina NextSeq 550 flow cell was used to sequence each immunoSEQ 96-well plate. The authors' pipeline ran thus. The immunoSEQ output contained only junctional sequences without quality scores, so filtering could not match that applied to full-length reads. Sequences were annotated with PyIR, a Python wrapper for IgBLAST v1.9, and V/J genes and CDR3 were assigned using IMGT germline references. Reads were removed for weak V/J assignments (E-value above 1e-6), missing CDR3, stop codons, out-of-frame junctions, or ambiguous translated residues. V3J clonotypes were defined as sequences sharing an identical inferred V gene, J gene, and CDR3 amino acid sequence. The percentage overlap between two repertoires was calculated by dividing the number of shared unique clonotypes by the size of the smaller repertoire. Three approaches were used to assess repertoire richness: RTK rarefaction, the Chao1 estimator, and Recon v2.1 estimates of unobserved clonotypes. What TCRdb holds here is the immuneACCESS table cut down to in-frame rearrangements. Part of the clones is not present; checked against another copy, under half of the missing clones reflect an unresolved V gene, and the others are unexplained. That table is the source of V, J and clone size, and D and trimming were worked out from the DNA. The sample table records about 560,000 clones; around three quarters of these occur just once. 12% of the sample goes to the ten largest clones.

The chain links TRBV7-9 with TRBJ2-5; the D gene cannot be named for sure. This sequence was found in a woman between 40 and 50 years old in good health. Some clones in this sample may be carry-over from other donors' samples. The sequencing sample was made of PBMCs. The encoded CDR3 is CASRLESWTQYF. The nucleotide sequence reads TGTGCCAGTAGGCTGGAGTCGTGGACCCAGTACTTC.